A single sample is the source of the 27 T cell receptor beta chains below, sequenced in a study of blood T cell repertoires in COVID-19. Some clones are missing from TCRdb's copy, which holds only in-frame ones; the method was immunoSEQ multiplex PCR. The table lists 240,000 or so clones, around 80% of them singletons. The sequenced sample consisted of peripheral blood. The receptors were gathered from a woman aged 80 or older with acute or convalescent COVID-19.

V usage is TRBV5-1 and J usage is TRBJ2-7; 10 nucleotides agree with TRBD2. Trimming cost V 0 bases and J 4 bases; bases outside gene matches: 7. Germline CDR1 reads SGHRS; CDR2 reads YFSETQ. The CDR3 covers 16 residues. The chain's CDR3 is CASSLAPLAGDYEQYF. CDR3 sequence (DNA): TGCGCCAGCAGCTTGGCCCCTCTAGCGGGAGATTACGAGCAGTACTTC.

This chain joins TRBV7-6 and TRBJ2-5; 7 bases align to TRBD1. The V gene end was trimmed by 5 bases and the J gene end by 2 bases; junction bases not matched to a gene: 11. The CDR3 length is 16 residues. The V gene's germline CDR1 is SGHVS and CDR2 FNYEAQ. The CDR3 DNA reads TGTGCCAGCAGCCTATTAGGGACAGCCCGACAAGAGACCCAGTACTTC. Protein: CASSLLGTARQETQYF.

J is TRBJ2-5 and V is TRBV11-1, with a tentative D call TRBD2 (5 bases). Trimming shortened V by 6 bases and J by 2 bases, and 19 bases separated the two germline ends. The V gene's germline CDR1 is SGHAT and CDR2 FQDESV (reference sequence). The CDR3 runs 16 residues. CDR3 sequence (DNA): TGTGCCAGCAGTAAGAGGGCAGGCGTTGTTCAAGAGACCCAGTACTTC. It codes for CASSKRAGVVQETQYF.

The chain uses TRBV4-1 and TRBJ1-1; 8 bases map to TRBD1. Trimming removed 0 bases from V and 11 bases from J; junction bases left unmatched: 8. This CDR3 is 14 amino acids long. CDR1 is MGHRA and CDR2 is YSYEKL in the germline V gene. CDR3 nucleotide sequence: TGCGCCAGCAGCCAAGAGATTGGGACAGGCAATGCTTTCTTT. Translating gives CASSQEIGTGNAFF.

This chain joins TRBV6-5 and TRBJ1-5, with a possible D match to TRBD1 (6 bases). The CDR3 is 14 residues long. From germline, CDR1 is MNHEY and CDR2 SVGAGI. V was trimmed by 5 bases and J by 1 base, leaving 9 bases between them. This chain's CDR3 is CASSLDRSNQPQHF. In DNA, the CDR3 is TGTGCCAGCAGTCTGGACAGAAGCAATCAGCCCCAGCATTTT.

The J gene is TRBJ1-1, the V gene TRBV4-3, with D unclear. The germline V gene has CDR1 LGHNA and CDR2 YSLEER. The CDR3 extends over 14 amino acids. Trimming removed 2 bases from V and 1 base from J, with 8 bases in between. CDR3 DNA sequence: TGCGCCAGCAGCCAAAGCCGAGGGAACACTGAAGCTTTCTTT. This encodes CASSQSRGNTEAFF.

The rearrangement uses TRBV6-2 or TRBV6-3 and TRBJ2-2; tentative D call: TRBD2 (5 bases). Germline CDR1 and CDR2: MNHEY and SVGEGT. The CDR3 is made up of 13 amino acids. V was cut by 2 bases and J by 5 bases, with 6 bases left in between. The CDR3, as DNA: TGTGCCAGCAGTTACCGGGATACCGGGGAGCTGTTTTTT. Translation gives CASSYRDTGELFF.

The V gene is TRBV3-1 (or the pseudogene TRBV3-2), the J gene TRBJ2-1; 7 nucleotides agree with TRBD2. Unmatched junction bases numbered 14, after V lost 1 base and J lost 2 bases. This CDR3 is 19 amino acids long. Germline CDR1 reads LGHDT; CDR2 reads YNNKEL (reference sequence). CDR3 bases: TGTGCCAGCAGCCAAGTCAACCCGTCGCGGGAGCACGCCTACAATGAGCAGTTCTTC. Its translation is CASSQVNPSREHAYNEQFF.

This chain joins TRBV25-1 and TRBJ1-1; D call uncertain. Germline CDR1 and CDR2: MGHDK and SYGVNS. The CDR3 sequence is 14 residues long. Trimming stripped 8 bases from V and 4 bases from J, with 17 bases between. The CDR3 reads CASSVGEFSTEAFF. CDR3 bases: TGTGCCAGCTCTGTCGGGGAGTTTAGCACTGAAGCTTTCTTT.

J is TRBJ2-2 and V is TRBV28, with TRBD1 as a possible D gene (5 bases). V lost 3 bases and J 4 bases, leaving 15 bases between the germline ends. Germline V gene lookup returns CDR1 MDHEN and CDR2 SYDVKM. The CDR3 is made up of 16 amino acids. The CDR3 DNA sequence: TGTGCCAGCAGTTTGGGTTCCTCCCAGGGCACCGGGGAGCTGTTTTTT. Amino acids: CASSLGSSQGTGELFF.

A word on this clone: Different DNA sequences within this sample yield the same CDR3. The chain recombines TRBV5-4 with TRBJ2-7; D gene ambiguous. Per the germline V gene, CDR1 is SGHNT and CDR2 is YYREEE (reference sequence). The length of the CDR3 is 12 residues. Trimming shortened V by 3 bases and J by 0 bases, and 4 bases separated the two germline ends. The CDR3 bases are TGTGCCAGCAGCTCGAGCTCCTACGAGCAGTACTTC. Amino acids: CASSSSSYEQYF.

This chain joins TRBV11-3 and TRBJ2-6; 7 nucleotides align to TRBD1. After removal of 1 base from V and 2 bases from J, the junction contained 5 bases not matched to a gene. CDR1 and CDR2 from the germline V gene are SGHNT and YENEEA. The CDR3 sequence is 17 residues long. For the CDR3, the DNA is TGTGCCAGCAGCTTAGGACAGGGAACTCCTGGGGCCAACGTCCTGACTTTC. This encodes CASSLGQGTPGANVLTF.

The chain links TRBV27 to TRBJ2-1, with 10 bases aligning to TRBD1. The junction had 26 bases not matched to a gene; V was cut back by 3 bases and J by 6 bases. Germline CDR1 and CDR2: MNHEY and SMNVEV (reference sequence). The CDR3 covers 22 residues. For the CDR3, the DNA is TGTGCCAGCAGTTTCCGATACCGGCCAATGAGATACACCGGGACAGGGGCCAATGAGCAGTTCTTC. This encodes CASSFRYRPMRYTGTGANEQFF.

The chain combines TRBV18 with TRBJ1-2, with a tentative D call TRBD1 (5 bases). Trimming pared 4 bases from V and 6 bases from J, leaving 12 bases between. The CDR3 is made up of 13 amino acids. CDR1 is KGHSH, CDR2 LQKENI, per germline. CDR3 loop: CASSRPGLDGYTF. The CDR3 DNA is TGTGCCAGCTCACGGCCAGGGTTAGATGGCTACACCTTC.

The chain couples TRBV19 to TRBJ2-1, with 7 positions matching TRBD2. The CDR3 spans 15 residues. Germline CDR1 LNHDA, CDR2 SQIVND (reference sequence). V trimming: 7 bases; J trimming: 5 bases; junction bases outside the gene matches: 11. CDR3 protein: CASTPPGTTNNEQFF. Written as DNA, the CDR3 is TGTGCCAGTACCCCGCCCGGGACTACCAACAATGAGCAGTTCTTC.

This chain uses TRBV4-2 with TRBJ2-2, with D tentatively TRBD2 (5 bases). V lost 2 bases and J 1 base, leaving 11 bases between the germline ends. The CDR3 is 16 amino acids. Germline V CDR1 and CDR2: LGHNA, YNFKEQ. CDR3 sequence (DNA): TGTGCCAGCAGCCAATCAAGGACTCAGAACACCGGGGAGCTGTTTTTT. Amino acids: CASSQSRTQNTGELFF.

V usage is TRBV3-1 (or the pseudogene TRBV3-2) and J usage is TRBJ2-7; TRBD1 agrees at 10 bases. Germline V CDR1 and CDR2: LGHDT, YNNKEL (reference sequence). The J segment lost 5 bases and the V segment lost 0 bases, leaving 10 bases of the junction unmatched. This CDR3 spans 17 amino acids. The DNA for the CDR3 is TGTGCCAGCAGCCAAGAAGCCAGACAGGGGGCTCGGGACGAGCAGTACTTC. It translates to CASSQEARQGARDEQYF.

The chain uses TRBV7-9 and TRBJ2-2; TRBD2 is a possible D gene (6 bases). The CDR3 is made up of 15 amino acids. V lost 5 bases, J lost 8 bases, and 18 bases lay in between. Germline V gene sequence: CDR1 SEHNR, CDR2 FQNEAQ (reference sequence). The CDR3 sequence: CASSHTTSFGGELFF. The CDR3 DNA sequence: TGTGCCAGCAGCCACACTACTAGCTTCGGTGGGGAGCTGTTTTTT. Drawing the rest from reference TRBV7-9 and TRBJ2-2, the complete variable domain is DTGVSQNPRHKITKRGQNVTFRCDPISEHNRLYWYRQTLGQGPEFLTYFQNEAQLEKSRLLSDRFSAERPKGSFSTLEIQRTEQGDSAMYLCASSHTTSFGGELFFGEGSRLTVL.

The chain couples TRBV28 to TRBJ1-6, with D unclear. The CDR3 covers 12 residues. Germline CDR1 is MDHEN and CDR2 is SYDVKM. Trimming pared 8 bases from V and 3 bases from J, leaving 5 bases between. The CDR3 sequence: CASGGYNSPLHF. Written as DNA, the CDR3 is TGTGCCAGCGGCGGCTATAATTCACCCCTCCACTTT.

The rearrangement joins TRBV28 to TRBJ2-1; 13 bases align to TRBD2. From germline, CDR1 is MDHEN and CDR2 SYDVKM. The CDR3 extends over 16 amino acids. Trimming cost V 7 bases and J 6 bases; bases outside gene matches: 9. The CDR3 reads CASTTGLAGVRNEQFF. The CDR3 coding sequence is TGTGCCAGCACTACAGGACTAGCGGGAGTTCGCAATGAGCAGTTCTTC.

This chain joins TRBV21-1 and TRBJ1-4; no DNA check was done on the table's D call, TRBD1. TRBV21-1 has pseudogene status. The CDR3 totals 14 residues. The CDR3 loop is CASKVWGRREKLFF. For the CDR3, the DNA is TGTGCCAGCAAGGTTTGGGGGCGCAGAGAAAAACTGTTTTTT.

This clone has only a few counts. V gene TRBV19 combines with J gene TRBJ1-2; D is undetermined. Germline-derived CDR1 and CDR2 are LNHDA and SQIVND (reference sequence). CDR3 length: 14 amino acids. Trimming took off 3 bases at V and 3 bases at J, with 11 bases between the two ends. The CDR3 spells CASSMSEGDYGYTF. The CDR3, as DNA: TGTGCCAGTAGTATGTCAGAGGGAGACTATGGCTACACCTTC.

The rearrangement joins TRBV3-1 (or the pseudogene TRBV3-2) to TRBJ2-2; weak D call: TRBD2 (5 bases). Germline CDR1 is LGHDT and CDR2 is YNNKEL (reference sequence). V lost 6 bases and J 0 bases, leaving 20 bases between the germline ends. There are 18 residues in the CDR3. CDR3 DNA sequence: TGTGCCAGCAGACAAACCCAAGGTCGGGGAACGAACACCGGGGAGCTGTTTTTT. Protein product: CASRQTQGRGTNTGELFF.

This chain uses TRBV6-2 or TRBV6-3 with TRBJ1-2; TRBD1 matches 10 bases. The CDR3 consists of 15 residues. The V and J ends lost 6 bases and 2 bases, in that order; junction bases with no gene match: 6. The germline gives CDR1 MNHEY, CDR2 SVGEGT. CDR3 sequence (DNA): TGTGCCAGCAGCTTCCCGGGACAGGGGAACTATGGCTACACCTTC. This sequence encodes CASSFPGQGNYGYTF.

This clone has a single count. This sequence joins TRBV18 and TRBJ2-1, with a tentative D call TRBD1 (6 bases). Germline values: CDR1 KGHSH, CDR2 LQKENI. Trimming removed 4 bases at V and 10 bases at J, with 23 bases between. This CDR3 region has 16 residues. The CDR3 spells CASSLRRDISTREQFF. CDR3 nucleotides: TGTGCCAGCTCACTCCGTAGGGACATCAGTACACGGGAGCAGTTCTTC.

V gene TRBV11-2 combines with J gene TRBJ1-2, with D possibly matching TRBD1 (5 bases). Germline-derived CDR1 and CDR2 are SGHAT and FQNNGV. The V gene lost 9 bases and the J gene lost 4 bases, with 24 bases spanning the gap. This CDR3 is 16 amino acids long. CDR3: CASRIGPSRQGYGYTF. DNA of the CDR3: TGTGCCAGTAGAATCGGGCCGTCCCGTCAGGGCTATGGCTACACCTTC.

This chain joins TRBV5-1 and TRBJ2-7; 9 nucleotides line up with TRBD1. Germline V gene sequence: CDR1 SGHRS, CDR2 YFSETQ. Unmatched junction bases numbered 5, after V lost 0 bases and J lost 4 bases. This CDR3 region has 15 residues. CDR3 sequence (DNA): TGCGCCAGCAGCTTGGTACAGGGGGCCAAATACGAGCAGTACTTC. It yields the protein CASSLVQGAKYEQYF.